These 18 T cell receptor beta chains were all obtained from the same sample, sequenced in a study of CD8 T cells in Susac syndrome. After extraction with the RNeasy kit, about 0.45 to 1 ug of the RNA was reverse transcribed using random hexamers. TCRdb re-called the immunoSEQ multiplex PCR reads through MiXCR, storing one row per CDR3 protein. Here the sample spans almost 450,000 distinct CDR3 sequences, around 85% being singletons. Sequencing was done on a sample of CD8+ T cells from PBMCs. The receptors derive from a human donor with multiple sclerosis.

The table lists this clonotype with a count of one. The rearrangement links TRBV20-1 to TRBJ2-7; 10 nucleotides match TRBD1. The length of the CDR3 is 16 residues. Germline V gives CDR1 DFQATT, CDR2 SNEGSKA (reference sequence). The ends lost 5 bases at V and 5 bases at J; junction bases unmatched: 15. The CDR3 loop reads CSARSLTGGDRNEQYF. The DNA of the CDR3 is TGCAGTGCTCGGAGCCTGACAGGGGGCGATAGGAACGAGCAGTACTTC.

This chain joins TRBV28 and TRBJ2-3; D may correspond to TRBD1 or TRBD2 (5 bases each). V was clipped by 6 bases and J by 2 bases, with 15 bases between them. Germline values: CDR1 MDHEN, CDR2 SYDVKM. The CDR3 has 15 amino acids. The CDR3 here is CASSTRVRATDTQYF. CDR3 sequence (DNA): TGTGCCAGCAGCACCAGGGTGAGGGCCACAGATACGCAGTATTTT.

The chain couples TRBV4-1 to TRBJ1-2; TRBD1 aligns across 11 bases. J lost 8 bases, V lost 6 bases, and 8 bases had no gene match. The germline V gene encodes CDR1 MGHRA and CDR2 YSYEKL. The CDR3 has 14 amino acids. CDR3 loop: CASRAGTGGGGYTF. The CDR3 DNA reads TGCGCCAGCAGGGCCGGGACAGGGGGAGGAGGCTACACCTTC.

V gene TRBV13 combines with J gene TRBJ1-2, with D unclear. From germline, CDR1 is PRHDT and CDR2 FYEKMQ (reference sequence). V was pared by 1 base and J by 8 bases, with 5 bases between. This CDR3 has 11 amino acids. The CDR3 loop reads CASSLDVGYTF. In nucleotides, the CDR3 is TGTGCCAGCAGCTTAGATGTCGGCTACACCTTC.

The chain has TRBV4-1 and TRBJ1-4, with D perhaps matching TRBD1 (5 bases). Germline V gene sequence: CDR1 MGHRA, CDR2 YSYEKL. V was trimmed by 0 bases and J by 10 bases, leaving 12 bases between them. CDR3 length: 14 residues. The CDR3 nucleotides read TGCGCCAGCAGCCAAGAGTACTTGAGGGGAAAACTGTTTTTT. Translated, it gives CASSQEYLRGKLFF.

The chain recombines TRBV28 with TRBJ2-1; possibly TRBD1 for D (5 bases). Germline loops: CDR1 MDHEN, CDR2 SYDVKM. The CDR3 length is 17 residues. Trimming shortened V by 1 base and J by 8 bases, and 21 bases separated the two germline ends. CDR3 in amino acids: CASSLYRPSLLSHEQFF. DNA for the CDR3: TGTGCCAGCAGTTTATACAGGCCGTCTCTGCTTAGCCATGAGCAGTTCTTC.

The chain links TRBV7-9 to TRBJ1-4; 9 bases are a match to TRBD1. Germline-derived CDR1 and CDR2 are SEHNR and FQNEAQ (reference sequence). The length of the CDR3 is 15 residues. J lost 4 bases, V lost 7 bases, and 7 bases had no gene match. Written as DNA, the CDR3 is TGTGCCAGCACCCTAGGGACAGGGCTTAATGAAAAACTGTTTTTT. The encoded protein is CASTLGTGLNEKLFF.

The chain couples TRBV30 to TRBJ1-1; no firm D call. The CDR3 consists of 10 residues. Germline V gives CDR1 GTSNPN, CDR2 SVGIG (reference sequence). V lost 8 bases and J 6 bases, leaving 10 bases between the germline ends. The chain's CDR3 is CAGPDPEAFF. The CDR3 DNA reads as TGTGCCGGCCCCGACCCTGAAGCTTTCTTT.

The V gene is TRBV12-3 or TRBV12-4, the J gene TRBJ2-1; 9 bases are shared with TRBD1. V was pared by 3 bases and J by 5 bases, with 5 bases of the junction left unmatched. The CDR3 spans 15 residues. CDR3 in amino acids: CASSLVGTGNNEQFF. The DNA for the CDR3 is TGTGCCAGCAGTTTGGTCGGGACAGGGAACAATGAGCAGTTCTTC.

V usage is TRBV27 and J usage is TRBJ2-7; D is undetermined. The germline V gene encodes CDR1 MNHEY and CDR2 SMNVEV (reference sequence). This CDR3 has 14 amino acids. V was cut by 2 bases and J by 2 bases, with 10 bases left in between. The CDR3 DNA sequence: TGTGCCAGCAGTTTAAGCCCCAGCACCTACGAGCAGTACTTC. Its protein is CASSLSPSTYEQYF.

The chain combines TRBV28 with TRBJ2-1; 10 bases agree with TRBD2. V gave up 11 bases and J gave up 7 bases; unmatched junction bases: 11. The CDR3 sequence is 14 residues long. Germline assignment: CDR1 MDHEN and CDR2 SYDVKM. The CDR3 nucleotides are TGTGCCTGGGGAGCGGGAGGGCCTATTAATGAGCAGTTCTTC. Protein sequence: CAWGAGGPINEQFF.

There are a few counts of this clonotype. The chain joins TRBV7-2 to TRBJ2-7; 8 bases match TRBD1. J gave up 0 bases and V 3 bases, and 7 bases lay outside the gene matches. Germline V gives CDR1 SGHTA, CDR2 FQGNSA. The CDR3 loop spans 16 amino acids. The CDR3 DNA follows: TGTGCCAGCAGCTTTAGGGCGGGACAGGCCTCCTACGAGCAGTACTTC. This translates into CASSFRAGQASYEQYF.

The rearrangement links TRBV19 to TRBJ2-1; the D is unclear. The CDR3 spans 12 residues. Germline V lookup: CDR1 LNHDA, CDR2 SQIVND (reference sequence). V was shortened by 2 bases and J by 6 bases, with 5 bases between the two germline ends. CDR3 amino acids: CASSITFNEQFF. CDR3 nucleotide sequence: TGTGCCAGTAGTATAACCTTCAATGAGCAGTTCTTC.

V usage is TRBV2 and J usage is TRBJ1-1, with D possibly matching TRBD1 (5 bases). Per the germline V gene, CDR1 is SNHLY and CDR2 is FYNNEI. Trimming took off 6 bases at V and 0 bases at J, with 20 bases between the two ends. The CDR3 totals 17 residues. The CDR3 DNA reads TGTGCCAGCAGCCCCCAGGACACCTCAGAAATGAACACTGAAGCTTTCTTT. Translation gives CASSPQDTSEMNTEAFF.

The J gene is TRBJ1-4, the V gene TRBV11-2; the match to TRBD1 covers 11 bases. The ends lost 4 bases at V and 6 bases at J; junction bases unmatched: 4. The germline CDR1 and CDR2 sequences are SGHAT and FQNNGV. There are 15 residues in the CDR3. The CDR3 is CASSSGQGGDEKLFF. For the CDR3, the DNA is TGTGCCAGCAGCTCGGGACAGGGGGGGGATGAAAAACTGTTTTTT. The entire variable domain, with the rest obtained from reference TRBV11-2 and TRBJ1-4, is as follows: EAGVAQSPRYKIIEKRQSVAFWCNPISGHATLYWYQQILGQGPKLLIQFQNNGVVDDSQLPKDRFSAERLKGVDSTLKIQPAKLEDSAVYLCASSSGQGGDEKLFFGSGTQLSVL.

This clonotype showed up just once. The rearrangement uses TRBV9 and TRBJ2-7; TRBD1 matches 7 bases. The CDR3 is 15 amino acids. The V and J ends lost 5 bases and 2 bases, in that order; junction bases with no gene match: 10. From germline, CDR1 is SGDLS and CDR2 YYNGEE. CDR3 residues: CASSITGERTYEQYF. In nucleotides, the CDR3 is TGTGCCAGCAGTATTACAGGGGAGAGAACCTACGAGCAGTACTTC.

The chain combines TRBV27 with TRBJ1-1; the D gene is possibly TRBD1 (5 bases). This CDR3 spans 14 amino acids. Germline CDR1 and CDR2: MNHEY and SMNVEV (reference sequence). V lost 3 bases and J 2 bases, leaving 10 bases between the germline ends. The CDR3 sequence is CASSFTGLNTEAFF. CDR3 DNA: TGTGCCAGCAGTTTTACAGGCCTTAACACTGAAGCTTTCTTT.

The rearrangement joins TRBV19 to TRBJ2-1; no clear D gene. The CDR3 is made up of 14 amino acids. V lost 3 bases to trimming and J lost 0 bases, with 6 bases between them. Germline V lookup: CDR1 LNHDA, CDR2 SQIVND (reference sequence). The CDR3 DNA follows: TGTGCCAGTAGTATCGGTGACTCCTACAATGAGCAGTTCTTC. It yields the protein CASSIGDSYNEQFF.